This is a list of T cell receptor beta chains from one sample in a study of OX40 agonist ivuxolimab in advanced cancers. Some clones are missing from TCRdb's copy, which holds only in-frame ones; the method was immunoSEQ multiplex PCR. The profile covers tens of thousands of clones, with around 75% appearing a single time and around 18% taken by the ten largest. The source was CD4+ or CD8+ T cells sorted from blood, collected in a trial of the OX40 agonist ivuxolimab. These receptors originate from an adult with an advanced solid tumor such as melanoma, head and neck, liver or kidney cancer. The CDR3 runs from the conserved cysteine through the conserved F or W. The D gene is left open where the match is weak. Only part of the rows carry a size: once, few, many, or a class if the clone is expanded.

j_gene | d_gene | v_gene | abundance | CDR3aa | CDR3nt
TRBJ1-1 | TRBD1 | TRBV6-5 | few | CASSYEQGEGVAFF | TGTGCCAGCAGTTACGAGCAGGGGGAGGGTGTAGCTTTCTTT
TRBJ2-1 | NA | TRBV4-1 | NA | CASSQDLNEQFF | TGCGCCAGCAGCCAAGATCTAAATGAGCAGTTCTTC
TRBJ2-4 | TRBD1 | TRBV19 | NA | CASSMKGQGTHIQYF | TGTGCCAGTAGTATGAAGGGACAGGGTACGCACATTCAGTACTTC
TRBJ2-7 | NA | TRBV4-1 | NA | CASSQSGNEQYF | TGCGCCAGCAGCCAATCCGGGAACGAGCAGTACTTC
TRBJ1-1 | NA | TRBV7-2 | NA | CASSLRGMNTEAFF | TGTGCCAGCAGCTTAAGGGGGATGAACACTGAAGCTTTCTTT
TRBJ1-4 | NA | TRBV9 | medium-sized | CASSGRGADEKLFF | TGTGCCAGCAGCGGTAGGGGGGCGGATGAAAAACTGTTTTTT
TRBJ1-5 | TRBD1 | TRBV6-5 | NA | CASSLGQGGNQPQHF | TGTGCCAGCAGCTTGGGACAGGGGGGCAATCAGCCCCAGCATTTT
TRBJ2-3 | NA | TRBV7-8 | few | CASSAWSRDYTDTQYF | TGTGCCAGCAGCGCGTGGTCTCGCGACTACACAGATACGCAGTATTTT
TRBJ1-1 | NA | TRBV6-1 | NA | CASKTNGNTEAFF | TGTGCCAGCAAAACTAATGGGAACACTGAAGCTTTCTTT
TRBJ2-1 | TRBD1 | TRBV27 | once | CASSRETGTGIYNEQFF | TGTGCCAGCAGCCGAGAAACCGGGACAGGGATCTACAATGAGCAGTTCTTC
TRBJ1-2 | TRBD1 | TRBV4-2 | NA | CASSQDRTGYYGYTF | TGTGCCAGCAGCCAAGATCGGACAGGCTACTATGGCTACACCTTC
TRBJ1-5 | NA | TRBV11-3 | few | CASSPSQNSNQPQHF | TGTGCCAGCAGCCCCTCACAGAATAGCAATCAGCCCCAGCATTTT
TRBJ2-1 | TRBD2 | TRBV11-2 | NA | CASSLAYSAGGRNEQFF | TGTGCCAGCAGCTTAGCCTACTCTGCGGGGGGGAGGAATGAGCAGTTCTTC
TRBJ1-2 | TRBD1 | TRBV4-1 | once | CASSQDPQGGGYGYTF | TGCGCCAGCAGCCAAGATCCACAGGGGGGAGGCTATGGCTACACCTTC
TRBJ2-2 | TRBD1 | TRBV5-1 | NA | CASRSTDRGLTGELFF | TGCGCCAGCAGATCAACCGACAGGGGGCTCACCGGGGAGCTGTTTTTT
TRBJ1-5 | TRBD1 | TRBV28 | NA | CASRLTGGRNQPQHF | TGTGCCAGCAGACTTACAGGGGGCCGGAATCAGCCCCAGCATTTT
TRBJ2-6 | NA | TRBV6-5 | NA | CASTSGSSGANVLTF | TGTGCCAGCACTTCAGGGTCATCTGGGGCCAACGTCCTGACTTTC
TRBJ1-2 | TRBD1 | TRBV19 | NA | CASRVLTGNYGYTF | TGTGCCAGTAGGGTCCTGACAGGGAACTATGGCTACACCTTC
TRBJ1-2 | TRBD1 | TRBV5-1 | NA | CASSPGQGTYGYTF | TGCGCCAGCAGCCCTGGACAGGGTACCTATGGCTACACCTTC
TRBJ2-7 | TRBD2 | TRBV27 | few | CASSPYSGGISYEQYF | TGTGCCAGCAGTCCCTATAGCGGGGGGATCTCCTACGAGCAGTACTTC
TRBJ2-5 | NA | TRBV7-9 | NA | CASSLTAAQETQYF | TGTGCCAGCAGCTTGACAGCCGCCCAAGAGACCCAGTACTTC
TRBJ1-2 | TRBD1 | TRBV19 | NA | CASRDRLTYGYTF | TGTGCCAGCCGGGACAGACTGACCTATGGCTACACCTTC
TRBJ2-1 | NA | TRBV6-6 | NA | CASTHPTGNEQFF | TGTGCCAGCACCCACCCCACGGGCAATGAGCAGTTCTTC
TRBJ1-4 | TRBD1 | TRBV11-2 | NA | CASSLAWTGIGKLFF | TGTGCCAGCAGCTTAGCGTGGACAGGGATAGGAAAACTGTTTTTT
TRBJ2-7 | NA | TRBV7-6 | NA | CASSPTLSSYEQYF | TGTGCCAGCAGCCCAACTCTGAGCTCCTACGAGCAGTACTTC
TRBJ1-4 | NA | TRBV28 | NA | CASSFGWGEKLFF | TGTGCCAGCAGTTTCGGCTGGGGCGAGAAACTGTTTTTT
TRBJ2-7 | TRBD1 | TRBV19 | few | CASSIGGQGYYEQYF | TGTGCCAGTAGTATAGGGGGACAGGGATACTACGAGCAGTACTTC
TRBJ2-3 | TRBD2 | TRBV11-2 | NA | CASSLQLAGPTDTQYF | TGTGCCAGCAGCCTCCAACTAGCGGGCCCCACAGATACGCAGTATTTT
TRBJ2-1 | NA | TRBV5-1 | NA | CASSLGQGMVDEQFF | TGCGCCAGCAGCTTGGGGCAGGGGATGGTTGATGAGCAGTTCTTC
TRBJ1-1 | TRBD1 | TRBV7-6 | NA | CASSLGQTGEAFF | TGTGCCAGCAGCTTAGGTCAGACAGGGGAAGCTTTCTTT
TRBJ1-2 | NA | TRBV7-2 | once | CASSYPLEGTANYGYTF | TGTGCCAGCAGCTACCCCCTAGAGGGGACCGCTAACTATGGCTACACCTTC
TRBJ1-2 | NA | TRBV28 | NA | CASSLDSAYGYTF | TGTGCCAGCAGCCTAGACAGTGCCTATGGCTACACCTTC
TRBJ1-5 | NA | TRBV6-1 | NA | CASRPGASNQPQHF | TGTGCCAGCAGGCCCGGGGCTAGCAATCAGCCCCAGCATTTT
TRBJ2-7 | NA | TRBV4-3 | few | CASSKKDGDGEQYF | TGCGCCAGCAGCAAAAAGGACGGGGATGGGGAGCAGTACTTC
TRBJ2-6 | TRBD1 | TRBV5-6 | NA | CASSADRALSGANVLTF | TGTGCCAGCAGCGCGGACAGGGCTCTTTCTGGGGCCAACGTCCTGACTTTC
TRBJ2-7 | TRBD2 | TRBV9 | few | CASSVEGVPGGGTYEQYF | TGTGCCAGCAGCGTAGAGGGAGTCCCGGGGGGAGGGACCTACGAGCAGTACTTC
TRBJ2-6 | NA | TRBV4-3 | NA | CASSQDGSSGANVLTF | TGCGCCAGCAGCCAAGATGGTAGCTCTGGGGCCAACGTCCTGACTTTC
TRBJ2-1 | TRBD1 | TRBV13 | NA | CASSRPRTGPMNNEQFF | TGTGCCAGCAGCCGCCCCCGGACAGGGCCGATGAATAATGAGCAGTTCTTC
TRBJ1-2 | NA | TRBV6-5 | NA | CASSVAGNRDGYTF | TGTGCCAGCAGCGTCGCAGGGAATCGTGATGGCTACACCTTC
TRBJ2-3 | TRBD2 | TRBV27 | NA | CASSWTSGGPPLTDTQYF | TGTGCCAGCAGTTGGACTAGCGGGGGCCCCCCCCTCACAGATACGCAGTATTTT
TRBJ2-2 | NA | TRBV9 | NA | CASSVRDTYTGELFF | TGTGCCAGCAGCGTACGGGACACCTACACCGGGGAGCTGTTTTTT
TRBJ1-1 | NA | TRBV28 | NA | CASSFHQAGTEAFF | TGTGCCAGCAGTTTTCACCAGGCCGGCACTGAAGCTTTCTTT
TRBJ1-2 | TRBD1 | TRBV28 | once | CASSQIVRDRGRGFNYGYTF | TGTGCCAGCAGCCAAATTGTCCGGGACAGGGGGCGAGGTTTTAACTATGGCTACACCTTC
TRBJ1-1 | NA | TRBV6-1 | NA | CASSEGGPITEAFF | TGTGCCAGCAGTGAAGGCGGGCCAATCACTGAGGCTTTCTTT
TRBJ2-2 | TRBD2 | TRBV5-1 | NA | CASSAGLAGGHGELFF | TGCGCCAGCAGCGCGGGACTAGCGGGGGGCCACGGGGAGCTGTTTTTT
TRBJ1-6 | TRBD1 | TRBV7-8 | NA | CASSPPDRTITGLRSPLHF | TGTGCCAGCAGCCCCCCGGACAGGACAATAACAGGCCTGCGTTCACCCCTCCACTTT
TRBJ1-6 | NA | TRBV5-6 | many | CASSLVQGDNSPLHF | TGTGCCAGCAGCTTGGTGCAGGGCGATAATTCACCCCTCCACTTT
TRBJ2-7 | NA | TRBV7-2 | NA | CASSLTYEQYF | TGTGCCAGCAGCTTAACTTACGAGCAGTACTTC
TRBJ2-7 | NA | TRBV28 | NA | CASRGWTTGTSHEQYF | TGTGCCAGCAGGGGGTGGACCACCGGGACCAGCCACGAGCAGTACTTC
TRBJ1-1 | NA | TRBV5-6 | medium-sized | CASSSTWTEAFF | TGTGCCAGCAGCTCAACGTGGACTGAAGCTTTCTTT
TRBJ2-7 | NA | TRBV7-9 | once | CASSLVTQSSYEQYF | TGTGCCAGCAGCTTAGTGACTCAGAGCTCCTACGAGCAGTACTTC
TRBJ1-2 | NA | TRBV10-3 | NA | CASSYSRGARDGYTF | TGTGCCAGCAGCTATTCGCGAGGGGCCAGGGATGGCTACACCTTC
TRBJ2-7 | TRBD2 | TRBV28 | once | CASSLIGGSEQYF | TGTGCCAGCAGTTTAATCGGGGGGTCCGAGCAGTACTTC
TRBJ1-2 | NA | TRBV29-1 | NA | CSVGVVQGFDGYTF | TGCAGCGTTGGAGTTGTCCAAGGATTCGATGGCTACACCTTC
TRBJ1-2 | NA | TRBV5-6 | NA | CASSLLGSYGYTF | TGTGCCAGCAGCCTCTTGGGCAGTTATGGCTACACCTTC
TRBJ1-5 | NA | TRBV19 | NA | CASSDTVYQPQHF | TGTGCCAGTAGTGACACCGTCTACCAGCCCCAGCATTTT
TRBJ1-2 | NA | TRBV27 | NA | CASSLLSGEGYTF | TGTGCCAGCAGTTTATTGTCAGGGGAAGGCTACACCTTC
TRBJ1-1 | NA | TRBV28 | NA | CASSFGGTEAFF | TGTGCCAGCAGTTTCGGAGGGACAGAAGCTTTCTTT
TRBJ2-1 | NA | TRBV5-1 | NA | CASSSDSGYNEQFF | TGCGCCAGCAGCTCCGACTCGGGCTACAATGAGCAGTTCTTC
TRBJ1-3 | NA | TRBV12-5 | NA | CASGLVLGRTAFSGNTIYF | TGTGCTAGTGGTTTGGTGCTGGGGAGGACAGCTTTCTCTGGAAACACCATATATTTT